The T cell receptor (beta chain) described here comes from a study of blood T cell repertoires in COVID-19. Across the whole study: Collection of acute and convalescent COVID-19 samples took place in the United States, Italy and Spain.

How the authors handled the data: For nucleated cells, counts were estimated from reference gene primer amplification. The repertoire was sequenced with immunoSEQ multiplex PCR; TCRdb's copy has only in-frame clones and lacks some. The DNA gave D and trimming, while V, J and clone size come from that table. In the table there are about 210,000 clones, 70% to 90% of which are singletons. Symptom resolution, clearance, or two negative PCRs marked the recovered donors of Cohort 3. CDR1 LNHDA and CDR2 SQIVND come from the germline V gene (reference sequence). The germline V and J ends were trimmed by 6 bases and 4 bases, with 18 bases remaining between them. The CDR3 spans 15 residues.

This TCR was sampled from a man aged 35-49 years who had recovered from COVID-19. Source material: PBMCs or T cells enriched from blood (not recorded which). The V and J genes are TRBV19 and TRBJ1-2; tentative D call: TRBD1 (5 bases). The CDR3 here is CASSPNQAGLYGYTF. The CDR3 DNA follows: TGTGCCAGTAGCCCAAATCAGGCGGGGCTCTATGGCTACACCTTC.